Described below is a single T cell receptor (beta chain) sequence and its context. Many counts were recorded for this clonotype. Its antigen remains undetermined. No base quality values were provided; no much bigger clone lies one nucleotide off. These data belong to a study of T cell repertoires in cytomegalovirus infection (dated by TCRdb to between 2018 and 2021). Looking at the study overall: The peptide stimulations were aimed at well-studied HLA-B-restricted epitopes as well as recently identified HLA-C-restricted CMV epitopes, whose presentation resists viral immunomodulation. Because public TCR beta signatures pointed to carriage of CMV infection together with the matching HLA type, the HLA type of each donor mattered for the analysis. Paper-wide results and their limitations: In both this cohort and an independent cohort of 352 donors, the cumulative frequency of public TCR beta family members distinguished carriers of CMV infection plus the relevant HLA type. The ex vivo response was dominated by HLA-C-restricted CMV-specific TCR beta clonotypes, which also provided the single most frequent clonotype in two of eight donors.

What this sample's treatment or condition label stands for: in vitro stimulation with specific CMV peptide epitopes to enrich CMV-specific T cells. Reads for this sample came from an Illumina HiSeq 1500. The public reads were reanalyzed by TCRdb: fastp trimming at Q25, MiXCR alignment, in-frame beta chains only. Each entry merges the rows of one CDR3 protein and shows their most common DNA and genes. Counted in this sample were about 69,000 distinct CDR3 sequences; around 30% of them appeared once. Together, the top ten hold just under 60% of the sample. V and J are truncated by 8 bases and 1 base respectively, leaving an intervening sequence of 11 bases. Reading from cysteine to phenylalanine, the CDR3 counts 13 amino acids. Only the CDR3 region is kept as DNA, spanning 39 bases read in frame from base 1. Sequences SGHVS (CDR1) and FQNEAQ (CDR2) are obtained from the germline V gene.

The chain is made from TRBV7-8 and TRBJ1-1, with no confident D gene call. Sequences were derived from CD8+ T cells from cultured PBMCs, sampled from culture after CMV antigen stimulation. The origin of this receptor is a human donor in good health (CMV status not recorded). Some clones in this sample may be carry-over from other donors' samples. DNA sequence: TGTGCCAGCCGTCCGCAGTCGAACACTGAAGCTTTCTTT. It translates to CASRPQSNTEAFF.